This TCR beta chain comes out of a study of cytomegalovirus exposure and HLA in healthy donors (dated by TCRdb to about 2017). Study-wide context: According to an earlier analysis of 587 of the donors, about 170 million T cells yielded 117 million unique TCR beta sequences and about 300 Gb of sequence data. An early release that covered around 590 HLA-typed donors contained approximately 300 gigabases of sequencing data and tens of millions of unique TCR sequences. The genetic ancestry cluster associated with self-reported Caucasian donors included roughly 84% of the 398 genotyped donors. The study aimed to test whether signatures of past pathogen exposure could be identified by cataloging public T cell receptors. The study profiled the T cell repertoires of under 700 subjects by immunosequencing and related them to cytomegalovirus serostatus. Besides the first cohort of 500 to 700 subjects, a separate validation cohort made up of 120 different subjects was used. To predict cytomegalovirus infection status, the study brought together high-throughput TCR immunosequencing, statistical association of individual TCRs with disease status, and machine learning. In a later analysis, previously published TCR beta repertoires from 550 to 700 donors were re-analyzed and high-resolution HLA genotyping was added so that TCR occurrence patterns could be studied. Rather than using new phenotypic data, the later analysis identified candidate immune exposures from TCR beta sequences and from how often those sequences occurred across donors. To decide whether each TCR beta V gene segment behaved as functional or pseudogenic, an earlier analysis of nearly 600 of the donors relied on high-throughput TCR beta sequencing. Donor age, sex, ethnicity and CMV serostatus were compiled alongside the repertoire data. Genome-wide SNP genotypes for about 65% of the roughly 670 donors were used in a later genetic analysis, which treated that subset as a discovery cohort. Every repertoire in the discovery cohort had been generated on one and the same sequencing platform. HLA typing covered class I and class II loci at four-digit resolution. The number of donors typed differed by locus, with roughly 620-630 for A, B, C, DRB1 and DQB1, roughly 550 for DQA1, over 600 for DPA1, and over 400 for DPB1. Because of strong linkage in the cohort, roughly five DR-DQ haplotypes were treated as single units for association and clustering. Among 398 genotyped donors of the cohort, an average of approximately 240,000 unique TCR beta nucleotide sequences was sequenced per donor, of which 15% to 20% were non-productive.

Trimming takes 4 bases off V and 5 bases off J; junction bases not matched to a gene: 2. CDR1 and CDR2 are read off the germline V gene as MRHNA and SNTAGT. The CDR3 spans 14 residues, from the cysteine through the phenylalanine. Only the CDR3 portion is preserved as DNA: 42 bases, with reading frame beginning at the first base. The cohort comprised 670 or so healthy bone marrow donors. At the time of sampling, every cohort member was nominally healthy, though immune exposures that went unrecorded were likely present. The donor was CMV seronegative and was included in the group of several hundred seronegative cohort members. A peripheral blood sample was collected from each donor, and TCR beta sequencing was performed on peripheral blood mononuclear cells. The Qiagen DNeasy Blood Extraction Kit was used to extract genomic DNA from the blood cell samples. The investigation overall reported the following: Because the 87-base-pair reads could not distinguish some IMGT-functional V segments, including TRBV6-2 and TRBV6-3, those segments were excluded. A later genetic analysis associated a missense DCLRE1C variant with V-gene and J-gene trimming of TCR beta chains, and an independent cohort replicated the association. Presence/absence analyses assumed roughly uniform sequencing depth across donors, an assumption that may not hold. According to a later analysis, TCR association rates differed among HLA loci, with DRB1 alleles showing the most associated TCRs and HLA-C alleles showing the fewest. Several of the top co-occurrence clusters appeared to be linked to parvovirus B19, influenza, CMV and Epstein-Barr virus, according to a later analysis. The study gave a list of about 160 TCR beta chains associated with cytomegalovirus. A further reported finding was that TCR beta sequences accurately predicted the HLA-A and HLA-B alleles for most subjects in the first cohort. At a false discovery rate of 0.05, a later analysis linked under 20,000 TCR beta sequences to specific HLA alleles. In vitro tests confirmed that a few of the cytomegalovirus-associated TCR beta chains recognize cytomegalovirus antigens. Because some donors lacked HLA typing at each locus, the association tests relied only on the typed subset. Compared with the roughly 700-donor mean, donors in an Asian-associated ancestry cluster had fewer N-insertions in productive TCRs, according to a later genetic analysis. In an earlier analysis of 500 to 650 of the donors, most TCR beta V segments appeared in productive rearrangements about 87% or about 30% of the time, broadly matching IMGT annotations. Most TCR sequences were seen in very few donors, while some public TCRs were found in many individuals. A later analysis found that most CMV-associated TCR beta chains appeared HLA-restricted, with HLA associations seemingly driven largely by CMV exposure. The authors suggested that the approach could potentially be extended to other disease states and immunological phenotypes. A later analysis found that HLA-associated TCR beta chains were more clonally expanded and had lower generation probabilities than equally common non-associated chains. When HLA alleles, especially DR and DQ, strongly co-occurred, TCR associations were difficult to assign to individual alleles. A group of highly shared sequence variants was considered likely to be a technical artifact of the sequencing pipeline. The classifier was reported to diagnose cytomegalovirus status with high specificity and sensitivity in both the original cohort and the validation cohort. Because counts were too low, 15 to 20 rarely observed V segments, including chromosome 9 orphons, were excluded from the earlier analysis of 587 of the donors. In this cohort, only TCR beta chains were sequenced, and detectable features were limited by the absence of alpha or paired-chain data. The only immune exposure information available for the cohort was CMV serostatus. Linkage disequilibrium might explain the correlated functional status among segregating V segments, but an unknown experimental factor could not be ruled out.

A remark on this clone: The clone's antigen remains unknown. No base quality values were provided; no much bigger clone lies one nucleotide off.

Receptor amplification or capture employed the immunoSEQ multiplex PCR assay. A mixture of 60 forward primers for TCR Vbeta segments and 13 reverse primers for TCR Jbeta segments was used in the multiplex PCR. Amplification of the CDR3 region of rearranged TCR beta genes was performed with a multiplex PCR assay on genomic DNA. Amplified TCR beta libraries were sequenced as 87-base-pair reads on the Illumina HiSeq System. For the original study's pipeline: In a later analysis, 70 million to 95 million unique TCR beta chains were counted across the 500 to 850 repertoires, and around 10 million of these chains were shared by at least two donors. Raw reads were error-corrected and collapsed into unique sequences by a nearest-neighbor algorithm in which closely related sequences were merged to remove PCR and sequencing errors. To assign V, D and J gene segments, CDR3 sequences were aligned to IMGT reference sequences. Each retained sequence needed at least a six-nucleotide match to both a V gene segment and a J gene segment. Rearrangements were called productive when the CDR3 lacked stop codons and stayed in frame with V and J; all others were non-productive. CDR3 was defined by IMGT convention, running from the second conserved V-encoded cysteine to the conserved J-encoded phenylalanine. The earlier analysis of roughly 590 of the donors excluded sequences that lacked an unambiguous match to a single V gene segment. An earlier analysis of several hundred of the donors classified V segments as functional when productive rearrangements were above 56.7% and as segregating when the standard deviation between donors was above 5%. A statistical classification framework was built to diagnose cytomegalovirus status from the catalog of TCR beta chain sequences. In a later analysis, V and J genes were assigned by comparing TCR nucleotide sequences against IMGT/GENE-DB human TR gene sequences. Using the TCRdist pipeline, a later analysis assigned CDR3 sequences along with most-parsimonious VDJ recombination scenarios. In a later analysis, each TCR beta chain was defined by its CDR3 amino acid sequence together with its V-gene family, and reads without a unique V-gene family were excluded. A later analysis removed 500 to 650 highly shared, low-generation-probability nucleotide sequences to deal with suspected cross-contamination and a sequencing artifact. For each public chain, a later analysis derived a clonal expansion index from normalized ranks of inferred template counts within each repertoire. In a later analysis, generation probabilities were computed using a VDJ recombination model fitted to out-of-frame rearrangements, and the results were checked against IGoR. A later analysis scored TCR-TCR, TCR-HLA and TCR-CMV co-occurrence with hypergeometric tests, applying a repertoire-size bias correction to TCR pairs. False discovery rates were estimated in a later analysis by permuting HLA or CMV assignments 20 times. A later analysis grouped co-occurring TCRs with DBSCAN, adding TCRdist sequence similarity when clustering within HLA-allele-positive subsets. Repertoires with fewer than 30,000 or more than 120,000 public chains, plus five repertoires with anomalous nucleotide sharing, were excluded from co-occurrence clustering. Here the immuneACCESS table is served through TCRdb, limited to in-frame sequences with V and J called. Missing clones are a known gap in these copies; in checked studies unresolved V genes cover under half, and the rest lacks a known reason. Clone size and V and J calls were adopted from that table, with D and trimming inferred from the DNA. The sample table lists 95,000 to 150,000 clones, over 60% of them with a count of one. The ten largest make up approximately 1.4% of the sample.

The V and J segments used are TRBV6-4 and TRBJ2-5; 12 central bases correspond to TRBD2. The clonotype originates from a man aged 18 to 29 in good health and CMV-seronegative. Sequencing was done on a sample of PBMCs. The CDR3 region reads CASSASGGAETQYF. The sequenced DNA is TGTGCCAGCAGTGCTAGCGGGGGGGCCGAGACCCAGTACTTC.